The 20 T cell receptor beta chains listed next were all sequenced from one sample in a study of CD8+ T cells in alopecia areata. Treatment given: oral pan-JAK inhibitor, 5-10 mg twice daily. RNA was isolated and reverse transcribed to cDNA, the sequencing template. The repertoire was sequenced with immunoSEQ multiplex PCR; TCRdb's copy has only in-frame clones and lacks some. This repertoire shows roughly 180,000 clones, about 55% found once; its top ten account for 9.5% to 14%. The sample consisted of CD8+ T cells sorted from blood, taken at week 24, from a patient treated with tofacitinib. These receptor sequences come from a human donor with alopecia areata.

The chain couples TRBV9 to TRBJ2-1; 8 bases fit TRBD1. CDR3 length equals 17 residues. After removal of 0 bases from V and 2 bases from J, the junction contained 7 bases not matched to a gene. CDR1 is SGDLS, CDR2 YYNGEE, per germline. CDR3 residues: CASSVADLGQAYNEQFF. The CDR3 nucleotides are TGTGCCAGCAGCGTAGCCGACCTGGGACAGGCCTACAATGAGCAGTTCTTC.

This clone was seen a handful of times. This chain joins TRBV11-2 and TRBJ1-1; D is unresolved. The germline CDR1 and CDR2 sequences are SGHAT and FQNNGV. The CDR3 is 15 amino acids. Trimming shortened V by 5 bases and J by 4 bases, and 17 bases separated the two germline ends. CDR3 sequence (DNA): TGTGCCAGCAGCCGGTACAGCGGGAAAGGCACTGAAGCTTTCTTT. It codes for CASSRYSGKGTEAFF.

V and J are TRBV2 and TRBJ2-5; a possible D gene is TRBD2 (5 bases). V was trimmed by 8 bases and J by 5 bases, leaving 9 bases between them. CDR1 is SNHLY and CDR2 is FYNNEI in the germline V gene. CDR3 length: 11 amino acids. CDR3 in DNA: TGTGCCAGCCGGACTGGGGAGACCCAGTACTTC. Residues: CASRTGETQYF.

The chain recombines TRBV13 with TRBJ2-7; D is possibly TRBD2 (5 bases). V gave up 4 bases and J gave up 4 bases, with 11 bases separating them. The CDR3 length is 13 residues. Germline V gives CDR1 PRHDT, CDR2 FYEKMQ (reference sequence). CDR3 coding DNA: TGTGCCAGCAGCTCGGGAAGGAGTTACGAGCAGTACTTC. Protein sequence: CASSSGRSYEQYF.

This clone was found a few times. This chain uses TRBV21-1 with TRBJ2-7; the table calls TRBD1, which could not be checked here. TRBV21-1 is a recognized pseudogene. There are 15 residues in the CDR3. CDR3 region: CASSTGQGESYEQYF. The CDR3 region has the DNA TGTGCCAGCAGCACCGGCCAGGGGGAATCCTACGAGCAGTACTTC.

The CDR3 is CASSMDSYTEAFF. As DNA, the CDR3 is TGTGCCAGCAGTATGGACAGCTACACTGAAGCTTTCTTT. The J gene is TRBJ1-1, the V gene TRBV2; a possible D gene is TRBD1 (6 bases). The V gene lost 5 bases and the J gene lost 3 bases, with 10 bases spanning the gap. CDR3 length: 13 amino acids. Germline CDR1 SNHLY, CDR2 FYNNEI.

This clone was counted a few times. V usage is TRBV13 and J usage is TRBJ2-5; TRBD2 is a possible D gene (5 bases). The CDR3 extends over 15 amino acids. V gave up 5 bases and J gave up 5 bases, with 18 bases separating them. The germline gives CDR1 PRHDT, CDR2 FYEKMQ (reference sequence). The CDR3 loop reads CASSRPGQEGETQYF. The CDR3 DNA is TGTGCCAGCAGCCGACCGGGCCAAGAGGGTGAGACCCAGTACTTC.

This clone came up a few times. The chain carries TRBV18 and TRBJ1-2; D is ambiguous. This CDR3 spans 18 amino acids. Germline V gene lookup returns CDR1 KGHSH and CDR2 LQKENI. V lost 3 bases and J 1 base, leaving 21 bases between the germline ends. CDR3 nucleotides: TGTGCCAGCTCACCCGAGGGCCTCTTCAAACCGCATAACTATGGCTACACCTTC. Translated: CASSPEGLFKPHNYGYTF.

The chain combines TRBV15 with TRBJ1-5; D is unclear. V shed 2 bases and J shed 6 bases, with 8 bases lying between them. Germline CDR1 reads LNHNV; CDR2 reads YYDKDF (reference sequence). The CDR3 totals 13 residues. CDR3 amino acids: CATSRTKGQPQHF. CDR3 bases: TGTGCCACCAGCAGAACCAAGGGTCAGCCCCAGCATTTT.

This chain uses TRBV4-3 with TRBJ2-7; 9 bases line up with TRBD1. The germline V gene encodes CDR1 LGHNA and CDR2 YSLEER. With 3 bases clipped from V and 3 bases from J, the junction kept 6 bases outside the gene matches. The length of the CDR3 is 15 residues. The CDR3 DNA is TGCGCCAGCAGCCAGGACAGGGGTAAGGGCTACGAGCAGTACTTC. Its protein is CASSQDRGKGYEQYF.

This clone was counted a single time. The chain couples TRBV11-2 to TRBJ2-7, with no clear D. The length of the CDR3 is 12 residues. The germline V gene encodes CDR1 SGHAT and CDR2 FQNNGV. Between the trimmed V and J ends, which lost 5 bases and 4 bases, there was a span of 9 bases. This chain's CDR3 is CASSRGTYEQYF. CDR3 nucleotides: TGTGCCAGCAGCCGAGGAACTTACGAGCAGTACTTC.

This chain joins TRBV28 and TRBJ1-5; 7 bases fit TRBD1. Germline V gene sequence: CDR1 MDHEN, CDR2 SYDVKM. The CDR3 contains 13 residues. Trimming removed 5 bases from V and 7 bases from J; junction bases left unmatched: 5. CDR3 DNA sequence: TGTGCCAGCAGTCCTACAGGGGACCAGCCCCAGCATTTT. Encoded protein: CASSPTGDQPQHF.

This clone showed up just a few times. The rearrangement uses TRBV6-1 and TRBJ2-7, with 7 bases aligning to TRBD2. Germline V gene sequence: CDR1 MNHNS, CDR2 SASEGT. V was pared by 0 bases and J by 5 bases, with 7 bases of the junction left unmatched. This CDR3 comprises 15 residues. This chain's CDR3 is CASSEAGGRIDEQYF. DNA for the CDR3: TGTGCCAGCAGTGAAGCGGGAGGGAGAATCGACGAGCAGTACTTC.

The chain employs TRBV11-2 and TRBJ2-3; D might be TRBD2 (6 bases). This CDR3 comprises 15 residues. The germline V and J ends were trimmed by 5 bases and 4 bases, with 16 bases remaining between them. In germline, CDR1 is SGHAT, CDR2 FQNNGV. This CDR3 reads CASSPLGRLADTQYF. In DNA, the CDR3 is TGTGCCAGCAGCCCTCTGGGACGACTAGCAGATACGCAGTATTTT.

In DNA form, the CDR3 reads TGCAGCGTTTGGGGGCCGGTTACCTACGAGCAGTACTTC. This codes for CSVWGPVTYEQYF. The chain combines TRBV29-1 with TRBJ2-7, with D perhaps TRBD1 (6 bases). The CDR3 extends over 13 amino acids. The V and J ends lost 5 bases and 2 bases respectively, with 13 bases between them. Looked up from germline, CDR1 is SQVTM and CDR2 is ANQGSEA.

This chain connects TRBV7-8 to TRBJ2-7, with TRBD1 as a possible D gene (6 bases). The V end lost 1 base, the J end lost 2 bases, and 9 bases lay between the germline ends. Germline V gene lookup returns CDR1 SGHVS and CDR2 FQNEAQ. The CDR3 contains 14 residues. CDR3 in amino acids: CASSLGGLPYEQYF. The CDR3 nucleotides are TGTGCCAGCAGCTTAGGGGGGCTCCCCTACGAGCAGTACTTC.

This clone has just one count. The J gene is TRBJ1-2, the V gene TRBV29-1, with 9 bases lining up with TRBD1. With V trimmed by 6 bases and J by 6 bases, 2 bases remained unmatched. The CDR3 totals 11 residues. From germline, CDR1 is SQVTM and CDR2 ANQGSEA. CDR3 sequence (DNA): TGCAGCGTGACAGGGGGAGATGGCTACACCTTC. Residues: CSVTGGDGYTF.

This clone was seen a handful of times. The J gene is TRBJ1-2, the V gene TRBV5-6; a weak D match, TRBD1 (6 bases). The ends were cut back, 0 bases at V and 6 bases at J, with 12 bases in the middle. The CDR3 contains 14 residues. Germline-derived CDR1 and CDR2 are SGHDT and YYEEEE. The CDR3 region is CASSLGQGSDGYTF. The CDR3, as DNA: TGTGCCAGCAGCTTGGGGCAGGGGAGTGATGGCTACACCTTC.

The chain has TRBV15 and TRBJ1-5; D is unresolved. The germline V gene has CDR1 LNHNV and CDR2 YYDKDF (reference sequence). Trimming stripped 5 bases from V and 4 bases from J, with 9 bases between. The length of the CDR3 is 13 residues. Written as DNA, the CDR3 is TGTGCCACCAGCGGACTCGAAAATCAGCCCCAGCATTTT. Protein sequence: CATSGLENQPQHF.

The chain employs TRBV29-1 and TRBJ1-2, with a possible D match to TRBD1 (5 bases). V lost 2 bases to trimming and J lost 5 bases, with 12 bases between them. The CDR3 is made up of 13 amino acids. Germline V CDR1 and CDR2: SQVTM, ANQGSEA. The CDR3 is CSVETGIRYGYTF. DNA of the CDR3: TGCAGCGTTGAAACAGGCATCCGATATGGCTACACCTTC.